The 5 T cell receptor beta chains in this list originate from one sample, sequenced in a study of cytomegalovirus exposure and HLA in healthy donors. PCR primers comprised 60 Vbeta and 13 Jbeta primers. Profiled with immunoSEQ multiplex PCR; TCRdb holds only in-frame clones, not every one. In the table there are some 140,000 clones, 85% to 90% of which are singletons. Sequences were obtained from PBMCs. Receptors originate from a woman in her twenties or thirties in good health and CMV-seropositive.

V and J are TRBV28 and TRBJ2-5; the D gene is possibly TRBD2 (6 bases). V shed 2 bases and J shed 5 bases, with 12 bases lying between them. The CDR3 loop spans 14 amino acids. Germline V gives CDR1 MDHEN, CDR2 SYDVKM. CDR3 nucleotide sequence: TGTGCCAGCAGTTTAGAGGCGGGGAGGGAGACCCAGTACTTC. It codes for CASSLEAGRETQYF.

V is TRBV4-2 and J is TRBJ1-2; tentatively, D is TRBD1 (6 bases). V lost 0 bases and J 13 bases, leaving 12 bases between the germline ends. CDR1 is LGHNA and CDR2 is YNFKEQ in the germline V gene. This CDR3 comprises 12 residues. The CDR3 DNA follows: TGTGCCAGCAGCCAAGATCCAGGGGCTCCCACCTTC. Translation gives CASSQDPGAPTF.

The chain links TRBV5-1 to TRBJ2-3; perhaps TRBD1 as D (6 bases). Germline values: CDR1 SGHRS, CDR2 YFSETQ. This CDR3 region has 13 residues. Trimming removed 6 bases at V and 4 bases at J, with 12 bases between. The CDR3 reads CASTRGGSDTQYF. For the CDR3, the DNA is TGCGCCAGCACGAGAGGGGGTTCAGATACGCAGTATTTT.

V is TRBV6-5 and J is TRBJ1-2; TRBD1 matches at 7 bases. Germline assignment: CDR1 MNHEY and CDR2 SVGAGI. The J segment lost 6 bases and the V segment lost 7 bases, leaving 14 bases of the junction unmatched. CDR3 size: 15 residues. The CDR3 nucleotides are TGTGCCAGCACCTCCGGGAGGGGGCGGATTAATGGCTACACCTTC. Translation gives CASTSGRGRINGYTF.

This CDR3 reads CASSYAGDTQYF. The CDR3 DNA reads TGTGCCAGCAGTTACGCGGGGGATACGCAGTATTTT. The genes are TRBV6-5 and TRBJ2-3, with D tentatively TRBD2 (6 bases). V gave up 2 bases and J gave up 6 bases, with 6 bases separating them. CDR1 and CDR2 from the germline V gene are MNHEY and SVGAGI. The CDR3 runs to 12 residues.